A selection of T cell receptor beta chains follows, all from one sample in a study of blood T cell repertoires in COVID-19. Sequenced by immunoSEQ multiplex PCR; TCRdb stores in-frame clones only, minus some. This table has 250,000 to 300,000 clones, roughly 90% appearing once. The sequencing sample was made of PBMCs or T cells enriched from blood (not recorded which). These receptors were taken from a woman aged 25 to 39 who had recovered from COVID-19. The CDR3 runs from the conserved cysteine through the conserved F or W. Fields, in order: D gene, V gene, clone size, J gene, CDR3 length, CDR3 protein, CDR3 DNA. A D gene is named only where the DNA matches it firmly. Clone size, where shown, is once, few, many, or a class for clones that have expanded.

-	TRBV4-1	-	TRBJ1-1	17	CASSQVGLRGGDTEAFF	TGCGCCAGCAGCCAAGTTGGTTTGAGGGGGGGAGACACTGAAGCTTTCTTT
-	TRBV9	-	TRBJ1-3	14	CASSTRHRGDTIYF	TGTGCCAGCAGCACTAGGCACCGGGGGGACACCATATATTTT
TRBD1	TRBV6-5	-	TRBJ1-5	15	CASMGQPYGNQPQHF	TGTGCCAGCATGGGACAGCCTTACGGCAATCAGCCCCAGCATTTT
-	TRBV24-1	-	TRBJ2-7	14	CATSDPSVNYEQYF	TGTGCCACCAGTGATCCTTCGGTCAACTACGAGCAGTACTTC
-	TRBV27	-	TRBJ2-2	15	CASSLKEGSTGELFF	TGTGCCAGCAGTTTAAAGGAGGGTTCCACCGGGGAGCTGTTTTTT
TRBD1	TRBV6-4	few	TRBJ2-3	14	CASSDSGGADTQYF	TGTGCCAGCAGTGACTCAGGGGGCGCAGATACGCAGTATTTT
-	TRBV9	-	TRBJ1-1	13	CASSVATGTEAFF	TGTGCCAGCAGCGTAGCCACGGGAACTGAAGCTTTCTTT
TRBD1	TRBV7-3	many	TRBJ1-2	13	CASSFTAGGGYTF	TGTGCCAGCAGCTTTACGGCAGGGGGTGGCTACACCTTC
TRBD1	TRBV7-2	-	TRBJ1-2	15	CASSSRTGLGNGYTF	TGTGCCAGCAGCTCGCGGACAGGGTTAGGGAATGGCTACACCTTC
TRBD1	TRBV13	-	TRBJ2-2	19	CASSLSGTGGVPRTGELFF	TGTGCCAGCAGCCTCTCCGGGACAGGGGGCGTCCCACGAACCGGGGAGCTGTTTTTT
-	TRBV18	-	TRBJ1-6	16	CASSLYQNLRSSPLHF	TGTGCCAGCTCACTGTATCAGAATCTTCGCAGTTCACCCCTCCACTTT
-	TRBV6-5	-	TRBJ2-7	14	CASTSGGTSYEQYF	TGTGCCAGCACGAGTGGGGGGACGTCCTACGAGCAGTACTTC
-	TRBV7-9	once	TRBJ2-5	14	CASSLRLGKETQYF	TGTGCCAGCAGCCTAAGACTAGGGAAAGAGACCCAGTACTTC
TRBD1	TRBV3-1/TRBV3-2	-	TRBJ1-1	13	CASSPGTGFEAFF	TGTGCCAGCAGCCCCGGGACAGGGTTTGAAGCTTTCTTT
TRBD1	TRBV10-3	-	TRBJ2-7	16	CAISETGEVSSYEQYF	TGTGCCATCAGTGAGACAGGGGAAGTCTCCTCCTACGAGCAGTACTTC
TRBD2	TRBV7-8	-	TRBJ2-7	16	CASSLALAGGLYEQYF	TGTGCCAGCAGCTTAGCTCTAGCGGGAGGGCTCTACGAGCAGTACTTC
TRBD1	TRBV10-2	few	TRBJ1-1	16	CASRYGTGFSDTEAFF	TGCGCCAGCAGATACGGGACAGGGTTTTCGGACACTGAAGCTTTCTTT
TRBD1	TRBV6-2/TRBV6-3	once	TRBJ1-6	17	CASSYIQGSTYNSPLHF	TGTGCCAGCAGCTATATACAGGGGTCAACCTATAATTCACCCCTCCACTTT
-	TRBV28	-	TRBJ1-2	13	CASMWSGIYGYTF	TGTGCCAGCATGTGGTCAGGGATCTATGGCTACACCTTC
-	TRBV19	-	TRBJ2-1	16	CASSPNRVLGYNEQFF	TGTGCCAGTAGTCCGAACAGGGTTTTGGGCTACAATGAGCAGTTCTTC
TRBD2	TRBV27	once	TRBJ2-3	17	CATSRTRTSGSTDTQYF	TGTGCCACCTCGCGGACCCGGACTAGCGGGAGCACAGATACGCAGTATTTT
TRBD2	TRBV30	-	TRBJ2-5	13	CASTGRSYMTQYF	TGTGCCTCCACCGGGAGGTCGTATATGACCCAGTACTTC
-	TRBV11-2	-	TRBJ1-1	14	CASSLPFKNTEAFF	TGTGCCAGCAGCTTACCGTTTAAGAACACTGAAGCTTTCTTT
-	TRBV11-2	-	TRBJ2-7	11	CASSLNREQYF	TGTGCCAGCAGCCTGAACAGGGAGCAGTACTTC
-	TRBV9	-	TRBJ1-2	14	CASSVEDGSYGYTF	TGTGCCAGCAGCGTAGAAGACGGGAGCTATGGCTACACCTTC
TRBD1	TRBV6-1	-	TRBJ1-1	14	CASSEGQANTEAFF	TGTGCCAGCAGTGAGGGACAGGCGAACACTGAAGCTTTCTTT
-	TRBV27	few	TRBJ2-1	14	CASRPFVPGHVKFF	TGTGCCAGCAGACCTTTTGTCCCGGGACACGTGAAGTTCTTC
-	TRBV9	-	TRBJ1-1	15	CASSVASGWGTEAFF	TGTGCCAGCAGCGTAGCTTCGGGGTGGGGCACTGAAGCTTTCTTT
-	TRBV18	-	TRBJ1-1	13	CASSPTGQAEAFF	TGTGCCAGCTCACCGACCGGACAAGCTGAAGCTTTCTTT
TRBD1	TRBV7-9	-	TRBJ1-5	15	CASSFTGGGGQPQHF	TGTGCCAGCAGCTTTACAGGGGGAGGAGGTCAGCCCCAGCATTTT
TRBD1	TRBV5-6	once	TRBJ1-5	15	CASSSGQGINQPQHF	TGTGCCAGCAGCTCTGGACAGGGGATCAATCAGCCCCAGCATTTT
-	TRBV7-2	-	TRBJ1-3	14	CASTQVNSGNTIYF	TGTGCCAGCACTCAGGTTAACTCTGGAAACACCATATATTTT
-	TRBV28	-	TRBJ1-1	13	CASRSGRGTEAFF	TGTGCCAGCAGGTCCGGCAGGGGAACTGAAGCTTTCTTT
TRBD2	TRBV5-4	-	TRBJ2-3	19	CASSLFGLAGGVLRDTQYF	TGTGCCAGCAGCTTATTCGGACTAGCGGGAGGGGTATTAAGAGATACGCAGTATTTT
-	TRBV6-5	-	TRBJ1-6	13	CASSGREVSPLHF	TGTGCCAGCTCTGGGCGGGAGGTTTCACCCCTCCACTTT
TRBD2	TRBV28	-	TRBJ2-5	16	CASSLPSGGVVETQYF	TGTGCCAGCAGTCTACCGAGCGGGGGGGTCGTGGAGACCCAGTACTTC
-	TRBV5-1	-	TRBJ1-1	13	CASSPEGVTEAFF	TGCGCCAGCAGCCCGGAAGGGGTCACTGAAGCTTTCTTT
-	TRBV7-2	-	TRBJ1-4	14	CASSLGTGREKLFF	TGTGCCAGCAGCTTAGGAACAGGTCGGGAAAAACTGTTTTTT
TRBD2	TRBV15	-	TRBJ2-1	21	CATSRVHPGLAAKLSYNEQFF	TGTGCCACCAGCAGAGTCCATCCGGGACTAGCGGCCAAGCTCTCCTACAATGAGCAGTTCTTC
TRBD1	TRBV14	-	TRBJ1-6	14	CASSTGQGSSPLHF	TGTGCCAGCTCAACGGGACAGGGGAGTTCACCCCTCCACTTT
-	TRBV9	once	TRBJ1-1	16	CASSVEGKGLATEAFF	TGTGCCAGCAGCGTAGAGGGGAAAGGCTTGGCCACTGAAGCTTTCTTT
-	TRBV4-3	-	TRBJ1-1	13	CASSQAPSTEAFF	TGCGCCAGCAGCCAAGCCCCCAGCACTGAAGCTTTCTTT
-	TRBV6-4	-	TRBJ2-1	13	CASPCVGGHEQFF	TGTGCCAGCCCATGCGTCGGCGGGCATGAGCAGTTCTTC
-	TRBV11-3	-	TRBJ2-7	14	CASSLGGGEYEQYF	TGTGCCAGCAGCTTGGGCGGTGGGGAGTACGAGCAGTACTTC
TRBD1	TRBV4-1	-	TRBJ2-7	15	CASSHPGQGNREQYF	TGCGCCAGCAGCCACCCCGGACAGGGGAACCGCGAGCAGTACTTC